The T cell receptor (beta chain) under discussion was sequenced for a study of cytomegalovirus exposure and HLA in healthy donors. Turning to this clone: Its target is not known.

General study results and limits: Later findings reportedly placed an Asian-associated ancestry cluster below the roughly 690-donor mean for N-insertions.

The length of the CDR3 is 19 residues. Germline V gene sequence: CDR1 SGHTA, CDR2 FQGNSA. V shed 5 bases, J shed 4 bases, and the junction held 14 bases outside the gene matches. The PCR used 60 Vbeta and 13 Jbeta primers. The repertoire was sequenced with immunoSEQ multiplex PCR; TCRdb's copy has only in-frame clones and lacks some. The sample carries over 150,000 clones, roughly four fifths recorded once. The clonotype originates from a man aged 18 to 35 in good health and CMV-seronegative. The material sequenced was PBMCs. The V gene is TRBV7-2, the J gene TRBJ2-6; TRBD2 matches 10 bases. Here the CDR3 DNA reads TGTGCCAGCAGCATACGAGCGGGAGGGCCCCTTTCGGGGGCCAACGTCCTGACTTTC. As protein: CASSIRAGGPLSGANVLTF. Complete variable domain (other parts from reference TRBV7-2 and TRBJ2-6): GAGVSQSPSNKVTEKGKDVELRCDPISGHTALYWYRQSLGQGLEFLIYFQGNSAPDKSGLPSDRFSAERTGGSVSTLTIQRTQQEDSAVYLCASSIRAGGPLSGANVLTFGAGSRLTVL.